Shown below are 5 T cell receptor beta chains from a single sample sequenced in a study of molecular identifiers for immune sequencing clone quantification. TCRdb itself ran the PCR reads through MiXCR, one entry per CDR3 protein. This table holds under 650,000 distinct CDR3 sequences, 15% to 20% found once. The sample consisted of naive CD8+ T cells from blood, with Jurkat cell RNA spiked in. Noted subset: FACS-sorted CD8+CD4-CCR7+CD45RA+ naive T cells. Every receptor here comes from a human donor in good health. Some libraries in this study had Jurkat cell RNA spiked in.

This clonotype was detected a few times. The chain couples TRBV4-1 to TRBJ2-7, with 7 bases lining up with TRBD1. Germline CDR1 reads MGHRA; CDR2 reads YSYEKL. The J segment lost 0 bases and the V segment lost 2 bases, leaving 7 bases of the junction unmatched. CDR3 length: 16 amino acids. The CDR3 is CASSQNRDRSSYEQYF. The CDR3, as DNA: TGCGCCAGCAGCCAAAACCGGGACAGAAGCTCCTACGAGCAGTACTTC.

This clonotype was seen ten or more times. The chain has TRBV3-1 and TRBJ1-3; no reliable D call. V was pared by 5 bases and J by 4 bases, with 3 bases between. Germline CDR1 reads LGHDT; CDR2 reads YNNKEL (reference sequence). This CDR3 comprises 11 residues. The CDR3 DNA sequence: TGTGCCAGCAGCGAGGGAAACACCATATATTTT. Its translation is CASSEGNTIYF.

A note on this clonotype: The CDR3 does not end in the conserved phenylalanine or tryptophan, so this is likely a read error. V gene TRBV10-2 combines with J gene TRBJ1-2, with D uncertain. Trimming removed 0 bases at V and 0 bases at J, with 5 bases between. Germline V gene sequence: CDR1 WSHSY, CDR2 SAAADI. The CDR3 covers 14 residues. In nucleotides, the CDR3 is TGCGCCAGCAGTGAGTCTACAGCTAACTATGGCTACACCCTC. It codes for CASSESTANYGYTL.

This clonotype was counted a single time. This may be a read error, as it is one base from a much larger clone. V and J are TRBV7-9 and TRBJ1-4; the match to TRBD1 covers 8 bases. This CDR3 spans 18 amino acids. Germline-derived CDR1 and CDR2 are SEHNR and FQNEAQ (reference sequence). For the CDR3, the DNA is TGTGCCAGCAGCTCTCCAGGGGGCGGGGATGGCACTAATGAAGAACTGTTTTTT. This encodes CASSSPGGGDGTNEELFF.

The genes are TRBV5-1 and TRBJ1-5, with unresolved D. The germline V gene encodes CDR1 SGHRS and CDR2 YFSETQ. The germline V and J ends were trimmed by 6 bases and 2 bases, with 12 bases remaining between them. This CDR3 is built from 14 residues. CDR3 protein: CASKTDAGNQPQHF. In nucleotides, the CDR3 is TGCGCCAGCAAAACCGACGCGGGCAATCAGCCCCAGCATTTT.